This T cell receptor beta chain was captured in a study of neoadjuvant anti-PD-1 for oral cavity cancer. The assay was immunoSEQ multiplex PCR, and TCRdb's table has in-frame clones only and misses some. The sample has over 65,000 clones, 85% to 90% seen once. Time point specified: after neoadjuvant nivolumab, at surgical resection. PBMCs were not maintained or expanded in culture before analysis. Specimen: PBMCs, collected after nivolumab (anti-PD-1) treatment. The sequence was collected from a person aged 35-79 years with oral cavity squamous cell carcinoma.

CDR3 in amino acids: CASSELSDRGGQPQHF. DNA of the CDR3: TGTGCCAGCAGTGAACTCTCTGACAGGGGAGGTCAGCCCCAGCATTTT. The V call is TRBV2, the J call TRBJ1-5, with 8 bases aligning to TRBD1. Germline-derived CDR1 and CDR2 are SNHLY and FYNNEI. The V segment lost 2 bases and the J segment 6 bases; nucleotides outside the gene matches: 9. The CDR3 has 16 residues.